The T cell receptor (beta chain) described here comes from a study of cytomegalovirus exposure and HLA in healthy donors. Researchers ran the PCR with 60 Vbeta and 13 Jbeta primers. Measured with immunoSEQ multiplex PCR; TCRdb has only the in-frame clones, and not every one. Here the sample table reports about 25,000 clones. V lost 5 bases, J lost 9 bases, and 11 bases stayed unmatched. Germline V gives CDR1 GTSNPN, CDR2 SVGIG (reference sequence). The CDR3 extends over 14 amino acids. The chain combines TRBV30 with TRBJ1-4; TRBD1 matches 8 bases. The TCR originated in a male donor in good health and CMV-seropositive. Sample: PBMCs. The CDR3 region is CAWDRGRGDKKLFF. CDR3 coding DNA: TGTGCCTGGGACAGGGGCCGCGGGGATAAAAAACTGTTTTTT.